The next 16 T cell receptor beta chains were all read from a single sample in a study of siplizumab effects on memory and regulatory T cells. This table comes from immunoSEQ multiplex PCR, and its TCRdb copy is limited to in-frame clones, with some not included. Seen here are around 87,000 clones, more than 80% observed once, and the top ten hold around 15%. The sample comprised CD4+ T cells sorted from blood. The source is a human donor in good health.

The chain joins TRBV4-1 to TRBJ2-3; TRBD2 matches 7 bases. The CDR3 runs to 16 residues. Trimming cost V 1 base and J 5 bases; bases outside gene matches: 9. CDR1 and CDR2 from the germline V gene are MGHRA and YSYEKL. The DNA of the CDR3 is TGCGCCAGCAGCCAAGTTACGGGGAGGGTCGGAGATACGCAGTATTTT. Protein product: CASSQVTGRVGDTQYF.

This sequence joins TRBV6-5 and TRBJ2-2, with a tentative D call TRBD1 (6 bases). The CDR3 is 16 amino acids. The germline V gene encodes CDR1 MNHEY and CDR2 SVGAGI. The ends were cut back, 2 bases at V and 1 base at J, with 11 bases in the middle. The CDR3, as DNA: TGTGCCAGCAGTTACGCCGGGACAAAGAACACCGGGGAGCTGTTTTTT. The encoded protein is CASSYAGTKNTGELFF.

The chain couples TRBV9 to TRBJ1-1, with unresolved D. V was cut by 0 bases and J by 1 base, with 4 bases left in between. Germline CDR1 is SGDLS and CDR2 is YYNGEE. CDR3 length: 13 amino acids. The CDR3 loop is CASSVAQNTEAFF. The DNA of the CDR3 is TGTGCCAGCAGCGTAGCCCAGAACACTGAAGCTTTCTTT.

The chain links TRBV5-4 to TRBJ1-2, with D hard to call. This CDR3 is 13 amino acids long. Germline assignment: CDR1 SGHNT and CDR2 YYREEE (reference sequence). Trimming took 3 bases from V and 0 from J, leaving 6 bases between them. The CDR3, as DNA: TGTGCCAGCAGCTCCCAACCTAACTATGGCTACACCTTC. It is translated as CASSSQPNYGYTF.

The chain joins TRBV5-1 to TRBJ2-3; possibly TRBD2 for D (5 bases). This CDR3 region has 15 residues. V lost 0 bases, J lost 0 bases, and 8 bases lay in between. CDR1 SGHRS and CDR2 YFSETQ come from the germline V gene. CDR3 region: CASSLGGFSTDTQYF. CDR3 nucleotides: TGCGCCAGCAGCTTGGGAGGGTTTAGCACAGATACGCAGTATTTT.

The genes are TRBV6-5 and TRBJ1-4; D possibly corresponds to TRBD1 (5 bases). The V and J ends lost 6 bases and 10 bases respectively, with 18 bases between them. Germline CDR1 is MNHEY and CDR2 is SVGAGI. The CDR3 runs to 14 residues. The CDR3 DNA follows: TGTGCCAGCAGAGGGGCGGCGGAAGGAGGAAAACTGTTTTTT. Amino acids: CASRGAAEGGKLFF.

The chain is built from TRBV27 and TRBJ2-5; D is unclear. This CDR3 region has 13 residues. Germline loops: CDR1 MNHEY, CDR2 SMNVEV (reference sequence). Between the trimmed V and J ends, which lost 5 bases and 5 bases, there was a span of 12 bases. This chain's CDR3 is CASSRDVGETQYF. In DNA, the CDR3 is TGTGCCAGCAGTCGAGATGTCGGGGAGACCCAGTACTTC.

The chain recombines TRBV7-3 with TRBJ2-2; 8 bases agree with TRBD2. V lost 2 bases to trimming and J lost 0 bases; unmatched junction nucleotides: 8. This CDR3 is built from 18 residues. Per germline, CDR1 SGHTA and CDR2 FQGTGA. The CDR3, as DNA: TGTGCCAGCAGCTTATTACCGGGAGGGCCCCCGAACACCGGGGAGCTGTTTTTT. Its translation is CASSLLPGGPPNTGELFF.

The chain couples TRBV5-4 to TRBJ2-1, with 8 bases matching TRBD1. The V gene end was trimmed by 0 bases and the J gene end by 0 bases; junction bases not matched to a gene: 8. This CDR3 spans 18 amino acids. Germline V CDR1 and CDR2: SGHNT, YYREEE (reference sequence). CDR3 in amino acids: CASSLGYETGVSYNEQFF. CDR3 nucleotides: TGTGCCAGCAGCTTGGGTTATGAGACAGGGGTCTCCTACAATGAGCAGTTCTTC.

The chain links TRBV21-1 to TRBJ2-5; the table assigns TRBD1, which was not confirmed against the DNA. TRBV21-1 is described as a pseudogene. The CDR3 length is 15 residues. The CDR3 DNA is TGTGCCAGCAGCAAAGGGCAGGGTCACCAAGAGACCCAGTACTTC. Its protein product is CASSKGQGHQETQYF.

The gene calls are TRBV30 and TRBJ1-4; 8 bases agree with TRBD1. The V and J ends lost 5 bases and 7 bases, in that order; junction bases with no gene match: 6. Per germline, CDR1 GTSNPN and CDR2 SVGIG (reference sequence). This CDR3 has 13 residues. CDR3 amino acids: CAWGQGASEKLFF. CDR3 in DNA: TGTGCCTGGGGGCAGGGGGCTAGTGAAAAACTGTTTTTT.

The chain carries TRBV2 and TRBJ2-7; TRBD1 agrees at 7 bases. Germline CDR1 is SNHLY and CDR2 is FYNNEI. The J segment lost 4 bases and the V segment lost 6 bases, leaving 9 bases of the junction unmatched. This CDR3 is built from 14 residues. CDR3 residues: CASSPTGKVYEQYF. In DNA, the CDR3 is TGTGCCAGCAGCCCGACAGGGAAGGTATACGAGCAGTACTTC. Drawing the rest from reference TRBV2 and TRBJ2-7, the complete variable domain is EPEVTQTPSHQVTQMGQEVILRCVPISNHLYFYWYRQILGQKVEFLVSFYNNEISEKSEIFDDQFSVERPDGSNFTLKIRSTKLEDSAMYFCASSPTGKVYEQYFGPGTRLTVT.

The genes are TRBV5-4 and TRBJ2-7; D is ambiguous. Looked up from germline, CDR1 is SGHNT and CDR2 is YYREEE (reference sequence). This CDR3 comprises 14 residues. The V and J ends lost 0 bases and 1 base respectively, with 8 bases between them. The chain's CDR3 is CASSLAGVSYEQYF. CDR3 in DNA: TGTGCCAGCAGCTTGGCCGGAGTATCCTACGAGCAGTACTTC.

This chain connects TRBV5-1 to TRBJ2-7, with TRBD2 matching over 9 bases. V shed 0 bases and J 2 bases; nucleotides not matched to a gene: 6. The germline V gene encodes CDR1 SGHRS and CDR2 YFSETQ. The CDR3 length is 16 residues. CDR3 nucleotide sequence: TGCGCCAGCAGCTTGGGGGGACTAGCTGGTACCTACGAGCAGTACTTC. Protein product: CASSLGGLAGTYEQYF.

The V call is TRBV7-8, the J call TRBJ2-7, with 7 bases that match TRBD1. CDR1 SGHVS and CDR2 FQNEAQ come from the germline V gene. The CDR3 runs 13 residues. J lost 0 bases, V lost 5 bases, and 1 base had no gene match. The CDR3 spells CASSRQGSYEQYF. The CDR3 bases are TGTGCCAGCAGCCGACAGGGCTCCTACGAGCAGTACTTC.

Comment on this clone: A read error may account for a junction end that differs from germline. The V gene is TRBV7-7, the J gene TRBJ2-5, with D perhaps TRBD2 (6 bases). In germline, CDR1 is SSHAT, CDR2 FNYEAQ (reference sequence). This CDR3 contains 13 residues. The CDR3 DNA is TGTGCTAGCAGCTTAGTTGCGGGGCGGACCCAGTACTTC. Its protein product is CASSLVAGRTQYF.